The 25 T cell receptor beta chains below all came from one sample that was sequenced in a study of CD8+ T cells in alopecia areata. Reverse transcribed after extraction, RNA yielded cDNA as the sequencing template. The method was immunoSEQ multiplex PCR; TCRdb's version includes in-frame clones alone and lacks a portion of them. This sample has roughly 110,000 clones, with 45% to 65% found just once. Documented treatment: oral pan-JAK inhibitor, 5-10 mg twice daily. The sequencing used CD4+ T cells sorted from blood, collected at week 24, from a patient treated with tofacitinib. The receptors shown here come from a human donor with alopecia areata.

V usage is TRBV14 and J usage is TRBJ2-3; D remains ambiguous. Germline-derived CDR1 and CDR2 are SGHDN and FVKESK. With 1 base removed from V and 2 bases from J, the gap between germline ends came to 13 bases. The CDR3 contains 16 residues. CDR3 in DNA: TGTGCCAGCAGCCAAGTGGGGTCAGGTTTCACAGATACGCAGTATTTT. Protein product: CASSQVGSGFTDTQYF.

This clone was observed a few times. The chain employs TRBV19 and TRBJ1-1, with TRBD1 matching over 8 bases. The CDR3 covers 15 residues. In germline, CDR1 is LNHDA, CDR2 SQIVND (reference sequence). Germline trimming cut 5 bases from V and 3 bases from J; bases unmatched to any gene: 8. The CDR3 coding sequence is TGTGCCAGTAGTCCCCGGACAGGGTATGACACTGAAGCTTTCTTT. Translation gives CASSPRTGYDTEAFF.

The chain recombines TRBV29-1 with TRBJ1-2; unclear D gene. The V and J ends lost 1 base and 3 bases respectively, with 12 bases between them. CDR1 SQVTM and CDR2 ANQGSEA come from the germline V gene. This CDR3 has 14 residues. The CDR3: CSVEGGENDYGYTF. CDR3 nucleotide sequence: TGCAGCGTTGAAGGGGGAGAGAACGACTATGGCTACACCTTC.

In this sample, this clone turned up a few times. The V and J genes are TRBV6-5 and TRBJ2-7, with TRBD2 matching over 8 bases. The CDR3 totals 14 residues. Per the germline V gene, CDR1 is MNHEY and CDR2 is SVGAGI. Trimming took 9 bases from V and 2 from J; bases not matched to a gene: 9. DNA of the CDR3: TGTGCCAGTCGCGCCGGGACTAGAACCTACGAGCAGTACTTC. It translates to CASRAGTRTYEQYF.

This chain connects TRBV2 to TRBJ1-2, with D unclear. This CDR3 is 10 amino acids long. V was clipped by 6 bases and J by 7 bases, with 6 bases between them. CDR1 is SNHLY, CDR2 FYNNEI, per germline. The CDR3 sequence: CASRYTGYTF. The CDR3 DNA reads TGTGCCAGCAGATACACTGGCTACACCTTC.

Comments on this clone: Other DNA sequences in the sample encode the same CDR3. The chain joins TRBV29-1 to TRBJ1-2; D is ambiguous. From germline, CDR1 is SQVTM and CDR2 ANQGSEA. V was cut by 3 bases and J by 8 bases, with 4 bases left in between. The CDR3 is 9 residues long. The CDR3 loop is CSVEGGYTF. The CDR3 DNA reads as TGCAGCGTTGAGGGCGGCTACACCTTC.

CDR3 sequence: CASSQDNSRIPEAFF. The CDR3 bases are TGTGCCAGCAGCCAAGATAATAGCAGGATCCCTGAAGCTTTCTTT. This chain joins TRBV4-2 and TRBJ1-1; no clear D gene. CDR1 and CDR2 from the germline V gene are LGHNA and YNFKEQ. V was cut by 0 bases and J by 6 bases, with 14 bases left in between. The CDR3 is 15 residues long.

The V gene is TRBV29-1, the J gene TRBJ2-5; the D gene is possibly TRBD1 (5 bases). The DNA end is a closer match to TRBJ2-7, so the J assignment may be wrong. Germline assignment: CDR1 SQVTM and CDR2 ANQGSEA. The CDR3 consists of 12 residues. DNA of the CDR3: TGCAGCGTTGGGGCAGGGAACTACGAGCAGTACTTC. Its protein is CSVGAGNYEQYF.

The J gene is TRBJ1-6, the V gene TRBV30, with no clear D. CDR3 length: 13 amino acids. From germline, CDR1 is GTSNPN and CDR2 SVGIG (reference sequence). Between the trimmed V and J ends, which lost 7 bases and 5 bases, there was a span of 12 bases. CDR3 sequence (DNA): TGTGCCTTGGAGGGATGGGATAATTCACCCCTCCACTTT. It codes for CALEGWDNSPLHF.

This clone has a single count. The V gene is TRBV6-6, the J gene TRBJ1-6, with 11 bases lining up with TRBD1. J gave up 7 bases and V 5 bases, and 4 bases lay outside the gene matches. The CDR3 has 15 residues. Germline CDR1 is MNHNY and CDR2 is SVGAGI (reference sequence). The DNA for the CDR3 is TGTGCCAGCAGTCGAGGACAGGGGGCGAATTCACCCCTCCACTTT. Protein product: CASSRGQGANSPLHF.

This clone occurred a few times. The V call is TRBV18, the J call TRBJ2-4; weak D call: TRBD2 (5 bases). The CDR3 has 14 residues. V was cut by 2 bases and J by 4 bases, with 9 bases left in between. Per the germline V gene, CDR1 is KGHSH and CDR2 is LQKENI. CDR3 loop: CASSPKDSKNIQYF. CDR3 nucleotides: TGTGCCAGCTCACCAAAGGACTCAAAAAACATTCAGTACTTC.

This chain links TRBV7-2 with TRBJ1-2; a weak D match, TRBD1 (6 bases). Trimming took off 3 bases at V and 7 bases at J, with 15 bases between the two ends. This CDR3 comprises 14 residues. Germline assignment: CDR1 SGHTA and CDR2 FQGNSA. The CDR3 loop reads CASSFADRSAGYTF. Written as DNA, the CDR3 is TGTGCCAGCAGCTTCGCCGACAGGTCGGCTGGCTACACCTTC.

The rearrangement joins TRBV9 to TRBJ2-5; D unclear. CDR3 length: 14 residues. V dropped 1 base and J dropped 1 base, with 8 bases sitting between them. Germline lookup yields CDR1 SGDLS and CDR2 YYNGEE. CDR3 residues: CASSVTNSQETQYF. The CDR3 DNA sequence: TGTGCCAGCAGCGTAACGAACAGCCAAGAGACCCAGTACTTC.

This clone was detected once. Written as DNA, the CDR3 is TGCGCCAGCAGATTCAGCCAGTACACTGAAGCTTTCTTT. Translation: CASRFSQYTEAFF. V usage is TRBV5-1 and J usage is TRBJ1-1, with D unresolved. The V end lost 5 bases, the J end lost 3 bases, and 11 bases lay between the germline ends. CDR1 is SGHRS and CDR2 is YFSETQ in the germline V gene. This CDR3 spans 13 amino acids.

The chain carries TRBV7-2 and TRBJ2-7; the match to TRBD2 covers 10 bases. V gave up 7 bases and J gave up 0 bases; unmatched junction bases: 3. The CDR3 is 14 residues long. Germline loops: CDR1 SGHTA, CDR2 FQGNSA. The CDR3 nucleotides read TGTGCCAGCACCGGACTAGCGGCCTCCTACGAGCAGTACTTC. This gives the protein CASTGLAASYEQYF.

V is TRBV29-1 and J is TRBJ1-1; D is ambiguous. V shed 6 bases and J shed 0 bases, with 11 bases lying between them. The germline gives CDR1 SQVTM, CDR2 ANQGSEA. The CDR3 sequence is 13 residues long. CDR3 loop: CSVTGFMNTEAFF. In DNA form, the CDR3 reads TGCAGCGTGACGGGATTTATGAACACTGAAGCTTTCTTT.

This clone was counted a few times. V gene TRBV4-1 combines with J gene TRBJ2-2, with 8 bases lining up with TRBD1. V was clipped by 4 bases and J by 3 bases; unmatched bases: 4. Germline V gives CDR1 MGHRA, CDR2 YSYEKL. The CDR3 has 15 residues. CDR3 in amino acids: CASSRTGSHTGELFF. The CDR3 DNA follows: TGCGCCAGCAGCCGGACAGGGTCCCACACCGGGGAGCTGTTTTTT.

This clone was counted a single time. This rearrangement joins TRBV7-2 to TRBJ2-1; possible D gene TRBD2, 5 bases. The CDR3 loop spans 16 amino acids. CDR1 and CDR2 from the germline V gene are SGHTA and FQGNSA. V lost 7 bases and J 4 bases, leaving 20 bases between the germline ends. CDR3: CASIYGGIYGYNEQFF. CDR3 nucleotide sequence: TGTGCCAGCATCTACGGAGGAATTTATGGGTACAATGAGCAGTTCTTC.

The gene calls are TRBV30 and TRBJ1-3; D gene ambiguous. Germline CDR1 and CDR2: GTSNPN and SVGIG (reference sequence). CDR3 length equals 12 residues. V lost 5 bases to trimming and J lost 0 bases, with 5 bases between them. Here the CDR3 DNA reads TGTGCCTGGGACACCTCTGGAAACACCATATATTTT. Its protein product is CAWDTSGNTIYF.

The chain combines TRBV30 with TRBJ2-5; D not certain. V lost 0 bases and J lost 4, with 12 bases in between. Germline assignment: CDR1 GTSNPN and CDR2 SVGIG (reference sequence). The CDR3 extends over 14 amino acids. The CDR3 coding sequence is TGTGCCTGGAGTGTATCTAGGCAGGTAGAGACCCAGTACTTC. Amino acids: CAWSVSRQVETQYF.

This clone was recorded a few times. The gene calls are TRBV5-1 and TRBJ2-7; D tentatively fits TRBD1 or TRBD2 (6 bases each). The V end was cut by 2 bases, the J end by 6 bases, with 12 bases between. CDR3 length: 13 residues. Germline lookup yields CDR1 SGHRS and CDR2 YFSETQ. In DNA, the CDR3 is TGCGCCAGCAGCTTTGACGGGGGCGGCGAGCAGTACTTC. Its translation: CASSFDGGGEQYF.

This clone was seen only a few times. The V and J genes are TRBV29-1 and TRBJ2-5; 8 bases agree with TRBD1. The V and J ends lost 7 bases and 4 bases, in that order; junction bases with no gene match: 5. This CDR3 spans 12 amino acids. Germline loops: CDR1 SQVTM, CDR2 ANQGSEA. The CDR3 DNA reads as TGCAGCGCCGGACAGGGATCAGAGACCCAGTACTTC. Translated: CSAGQGSETQYF. Filled out from reference TRBV29-1 and TRBJ2-5, the complete variable domain reads SAVISQKPSRDICQRGTSLTIQCQVDSQVTMMFWYRQQPGQSLTLIATANQGSEATYESGFVIDKFPISRPNLTFSTLTVSNMSPEDSSIYLCSAGQGSETQYFGPGTRLLVL.

This clone appeared a few times. J is TRBJ1-2 and V is TRBV29-1; no reliable D call. The germline V gene encodes CDR1 SQVTM and CDR2 ANQGSEA. V lost 5 bases and J lost 8, with 6 bases in between. This CDR3 region has 9 residues. The CDR3 DNA follows: TGCAGCGTTCAGGACGGCTACACCTTC. This translates into CSVQDGYTF.

The V gene is TRBV4-3, the J gene TRBJ1-5; possibly TRBD1 for D (6 bases). Deletions cut 2 bases from V and 7 bases from J, with 9 bases between. The CDR3 covers 13 residues. Germline CDR1 LGHNA, CDR2 YSLEER. The CDR3 protein is CASSQPGAQPQHF. In DNA, the CDR3 is TGCGCCAGCAGCCAACCGGGGGCCCAGCCCCAGCATTTT.

In DNA, the CDR3 is TGTGCCTTCCGGAGGGCAGCTAACTATGGCTACACCTTC. This encodes CAFRRAANYGYTF. The chain has TRBV30 and TRBJ1-2; no clear D gene. This CDR3 is built from 13 residues. Trimming left V 7 bases short and J 0 bases short, with 12 bases between. CDR1 is GTSNPN and CDR2 is SVGIG in the germline V gene (reference sequence).